The T cell receptor (beta chain) described here comes from a study of cytomegalovirus exposure and HLA in healthy donors. General study points: First-cohort TCR clusters tended to co-occur in the 90 to 150 validation repertoires, a later analysis found.

Repertoires were generated with immunoSEQ multiplex PCR, while TCRdb's copy carries only in-frame clones and drops some. This table has some 130,000 clones, about 88% appearing once. To note about this clone: Its antigen is unidentified.

The donors were members of the validation cohort, which comprised about 130 subjects and was separate from the first cohort of roughly 700 subjects. Sequencing was carried out using PBMCs. This receptor was identified in a woman aged 18-29 years in good health and CMV-seronegative.

Here the CDR3 DNA reads TGCGCCAGCAGCCAAGCCAGGCGGGTCTTGAACACTGAAGCTTTCTTT. Protein sequence: CASSQARRVLNTEAFF. The V and J genes are TRBV4-1 and TRBJ1-1; D is ambiguous. Trimming left V 1 base short and J 0 bases short, with 12 bases between. CDR1 MGHRA and CDR2 YSYEKL come from the germline V gene. The CDR3 loop spans 16 amino acids.